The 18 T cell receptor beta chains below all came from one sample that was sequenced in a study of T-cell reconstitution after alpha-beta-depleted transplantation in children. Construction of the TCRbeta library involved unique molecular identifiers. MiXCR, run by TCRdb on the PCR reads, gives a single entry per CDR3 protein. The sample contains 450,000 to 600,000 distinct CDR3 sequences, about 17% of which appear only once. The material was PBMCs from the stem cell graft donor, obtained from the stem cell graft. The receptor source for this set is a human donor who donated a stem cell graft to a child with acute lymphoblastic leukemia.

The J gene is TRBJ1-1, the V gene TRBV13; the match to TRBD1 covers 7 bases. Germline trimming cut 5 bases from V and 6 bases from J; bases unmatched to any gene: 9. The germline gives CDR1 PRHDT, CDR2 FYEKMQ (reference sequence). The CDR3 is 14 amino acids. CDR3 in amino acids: CASSGGGWGAEAFF. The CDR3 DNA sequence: TGTGCCAGCAGCGGAGGGGGCTGGGGCGCTGAAGCTTTCTTT.

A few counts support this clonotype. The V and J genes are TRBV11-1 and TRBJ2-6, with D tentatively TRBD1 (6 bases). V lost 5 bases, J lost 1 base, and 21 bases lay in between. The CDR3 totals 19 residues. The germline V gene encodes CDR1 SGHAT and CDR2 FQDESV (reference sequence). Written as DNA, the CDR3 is TGTGCCAGCAGCCAGGCCTCCACAGGGCAGCATTCTGGGGCCAACGTCCTGACTTTC. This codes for CASSQASTGQHSGANVLTF.

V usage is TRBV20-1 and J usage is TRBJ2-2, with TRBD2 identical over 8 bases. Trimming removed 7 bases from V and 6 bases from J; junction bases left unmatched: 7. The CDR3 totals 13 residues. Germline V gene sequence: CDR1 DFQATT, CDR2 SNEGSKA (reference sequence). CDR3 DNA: TGCAGTGTTCGGACTAGCAACGCCGGGGAGCTGTTTTTT. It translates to CSVRTSNAGELFF.

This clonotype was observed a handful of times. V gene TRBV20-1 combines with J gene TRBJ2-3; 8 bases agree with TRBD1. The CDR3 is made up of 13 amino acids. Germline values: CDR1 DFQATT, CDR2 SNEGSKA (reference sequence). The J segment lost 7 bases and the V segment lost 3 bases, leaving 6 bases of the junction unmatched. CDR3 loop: CSARWTGMNTQYF. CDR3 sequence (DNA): TGCAGTGCTAGGTGGACAGGGATGAATACGCAGTATTTT.

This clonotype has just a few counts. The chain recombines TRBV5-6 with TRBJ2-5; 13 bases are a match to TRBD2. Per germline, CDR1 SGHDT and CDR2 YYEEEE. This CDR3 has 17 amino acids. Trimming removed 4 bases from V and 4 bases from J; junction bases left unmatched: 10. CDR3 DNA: TGTGCCAGCAGCGGGTGGACTAGCGGGAGAGGTAGAGAGACCCAGTACTTC. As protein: CASSGWTSGRGRETQYF. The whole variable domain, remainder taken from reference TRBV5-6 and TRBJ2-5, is DAGVTQSPTHLIKTRGQQVTLRCSPKSGHDTVSWYQQALGQGPQFIFQYYEEEERQRGNFPDRFSGHQFPNYSSELNVNALLLGDSALYLCASSGWTSGRGRETQYFGPGTRLLVL.

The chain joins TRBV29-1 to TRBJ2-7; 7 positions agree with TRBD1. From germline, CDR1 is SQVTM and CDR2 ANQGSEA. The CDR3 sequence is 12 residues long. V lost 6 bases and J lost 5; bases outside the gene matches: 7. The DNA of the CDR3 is TGCAGCGTCTCCGGGGACAGCCACGAGCAGTACTTC. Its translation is CSVSGDSHEQYF.

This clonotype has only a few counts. In DNA form, the CDR3 reads TGTGCCAGCAGTATCCTGCCGGGACAGGGGCCTCGGTTCCAAGAGACCCAGTACTTC. This gives the protein CASSILPGQGPRFQETQYF. This sequence joins TRBV27 and TRBJ2-5; 10 bases fit TRBD1. This CDR3 spans 19 amino acids. V shed 5 bases and J 1 base; nucleotides not matched to a gene: 16. Germline lookup yields CDR1 MNHEY and CDR2 SMNVEV (reference sequence).

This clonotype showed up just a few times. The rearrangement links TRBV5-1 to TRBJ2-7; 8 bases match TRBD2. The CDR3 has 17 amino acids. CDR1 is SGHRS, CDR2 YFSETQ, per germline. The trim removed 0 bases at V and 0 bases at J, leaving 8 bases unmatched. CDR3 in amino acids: CASSLEKRETSSYEQYF. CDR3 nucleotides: TGCGCCAGCAGCTTGGAGAAGCGGGAGACTTCCTCCTACGAGCAGTACTTC.

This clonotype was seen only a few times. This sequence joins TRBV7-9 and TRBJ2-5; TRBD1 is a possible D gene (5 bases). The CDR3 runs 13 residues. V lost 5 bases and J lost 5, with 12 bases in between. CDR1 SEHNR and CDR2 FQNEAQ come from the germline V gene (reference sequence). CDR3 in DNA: TGTGCCAGCAGCCCCCAGGGCAAGGAGACCCAGTACTTC. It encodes CASSPQGKETQYF. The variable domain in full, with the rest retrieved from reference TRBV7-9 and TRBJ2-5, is DTGVSQNPRHKITKRGQNVTFRCDPISEHNRLYWYRQTLGQGPEFLTYFQNEAQLEKSRLLSDRFSAERPKGSFSTLEIQRTEQGDSAMYLCASSPQGKETQYFGPGTRLLVL.

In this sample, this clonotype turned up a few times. The DNA for the CDR3 is TGTGCCAGCAGCGTAGTCCCGCAACCGGGATTGTCGGACACCGGGGAGCTGTTTTTT. It translates to CASSVVPQPGLSDTGELFF. The V call is TRBV9, the J call TRBJ2-2, with D perhaps TRBD2 (5 bases). The V gene's germline CDR1 is SGDLS and CDR2 YYNGEE. Between the trimmed V and J ends, which lost 0 bases and 3 bases, there was a span of 21 bases. The CDR3 loop spans 19 amino acids.

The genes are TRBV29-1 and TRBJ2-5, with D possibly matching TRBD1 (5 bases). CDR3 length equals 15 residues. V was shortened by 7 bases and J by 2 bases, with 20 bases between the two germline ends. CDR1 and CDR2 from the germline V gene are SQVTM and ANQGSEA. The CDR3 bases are TGCAGCGCCGAAGGGGCTCTAGTCAGGCAAGAGACCCAGTACTTC. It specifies CSAEGALVRQETQYF.

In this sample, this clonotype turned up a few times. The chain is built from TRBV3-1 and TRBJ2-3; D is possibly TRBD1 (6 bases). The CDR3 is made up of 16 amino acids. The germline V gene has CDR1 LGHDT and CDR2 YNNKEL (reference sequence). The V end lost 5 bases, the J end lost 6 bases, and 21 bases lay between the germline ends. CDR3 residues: CASSEVMGRGQDTQYF. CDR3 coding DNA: TGTGCCAGCAGCGAGGTGATGGGCAGGGGCCAGGATACGCAGTATTTT.

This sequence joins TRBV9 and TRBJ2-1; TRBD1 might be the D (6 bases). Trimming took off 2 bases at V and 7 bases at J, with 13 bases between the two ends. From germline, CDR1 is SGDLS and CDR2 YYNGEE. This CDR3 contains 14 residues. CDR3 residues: CASSVSWTENEQFF. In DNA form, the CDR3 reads TGTGCCAGCAGCGTCTCCTGGACAGAAAATGAGCAGTTCTTC.

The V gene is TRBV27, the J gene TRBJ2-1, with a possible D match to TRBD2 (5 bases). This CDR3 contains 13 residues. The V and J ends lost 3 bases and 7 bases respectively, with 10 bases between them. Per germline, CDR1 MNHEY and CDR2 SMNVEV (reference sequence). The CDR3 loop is CASSFLGENEQFF. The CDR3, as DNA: TGTGCCAGCAGTTTCCTCGGGGAGAATGAGCAGTTCTTC.

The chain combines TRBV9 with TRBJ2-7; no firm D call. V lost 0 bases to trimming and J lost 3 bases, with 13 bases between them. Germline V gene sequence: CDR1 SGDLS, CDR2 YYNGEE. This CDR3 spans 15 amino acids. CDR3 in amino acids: CASSVEGRSIYEQYF. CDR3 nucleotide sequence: TGTGCCAGCAGCGTAGAGGGCCGTTCAATCTACGAGCAGTACTTC.

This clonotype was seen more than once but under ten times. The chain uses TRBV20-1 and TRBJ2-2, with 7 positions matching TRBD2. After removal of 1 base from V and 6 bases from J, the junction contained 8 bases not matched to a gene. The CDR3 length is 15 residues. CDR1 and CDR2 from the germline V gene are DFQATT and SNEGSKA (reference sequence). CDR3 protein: CSARGKREGAGELFF. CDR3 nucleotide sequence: TGCAGTGCTAGAGGGAAGCGGGAAGGGGCCGGGGAGCTGTTTTTT.

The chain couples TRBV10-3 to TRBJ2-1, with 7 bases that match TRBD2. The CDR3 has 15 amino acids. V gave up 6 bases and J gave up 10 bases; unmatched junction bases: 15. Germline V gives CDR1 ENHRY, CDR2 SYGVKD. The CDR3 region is CAISVAAGLLAEQFF. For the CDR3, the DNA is TGTGCCATCAGCGTTGCGGCGGGACTACTCGCCGAGCAGTTCTTC.

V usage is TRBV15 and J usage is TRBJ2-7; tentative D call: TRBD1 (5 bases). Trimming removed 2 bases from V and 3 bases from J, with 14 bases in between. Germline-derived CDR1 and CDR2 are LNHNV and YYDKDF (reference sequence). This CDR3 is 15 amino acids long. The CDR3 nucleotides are TGTGCCACCAGCAGAAGCACAGGTACGGTCTACGAGCAGTACTTC. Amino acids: CATSRSTGTVYEQYF.